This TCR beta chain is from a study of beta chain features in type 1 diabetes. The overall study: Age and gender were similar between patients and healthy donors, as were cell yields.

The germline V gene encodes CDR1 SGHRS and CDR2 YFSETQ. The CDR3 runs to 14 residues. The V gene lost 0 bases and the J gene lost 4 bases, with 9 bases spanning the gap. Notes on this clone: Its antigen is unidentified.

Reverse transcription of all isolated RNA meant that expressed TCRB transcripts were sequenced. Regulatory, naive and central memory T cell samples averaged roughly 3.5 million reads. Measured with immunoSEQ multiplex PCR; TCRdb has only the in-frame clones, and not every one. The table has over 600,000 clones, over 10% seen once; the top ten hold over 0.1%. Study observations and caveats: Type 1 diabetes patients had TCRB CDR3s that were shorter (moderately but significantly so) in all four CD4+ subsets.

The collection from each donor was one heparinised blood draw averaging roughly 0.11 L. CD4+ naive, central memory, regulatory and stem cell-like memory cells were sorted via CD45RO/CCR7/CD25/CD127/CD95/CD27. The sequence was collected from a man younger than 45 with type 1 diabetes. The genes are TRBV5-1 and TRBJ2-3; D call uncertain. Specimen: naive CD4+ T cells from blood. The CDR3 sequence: CASSLERTADTQYF. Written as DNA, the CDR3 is TGCGCCAGCAGCTTGGAACGTACCGCAGATACGCAGTATTTT.